The 2 T cell receptor beta chains below were found in one sample sequenced in a study of identical twins. TCRdb recomputed calls from the 5' RACE reads with MiXCR, one row per CDR3 protein. The sample records 450,000 to 650,000 distinct CDR3 sequences, approximately 10% being singletons. The sample was also reused in another study, on yellow fever vaccine responses in identical twins.

Sequencing used PBMCs. These receptors originate from a woman between 18 and 29 years old in good health.

This clonotype was picked up many times. The V call is TRBV29-1, the J call TRBJ2-5; TRBD2 is a possible D gene (5 bases). CDR1 and CDR2 from the germline V gene are SQVTM and ANQGSEA. The V gene lost 7 bases and the J gene lost 4 bases, with 13 bases spanning the gap. The CDR3 sequence is 12 residues long. CDR3 sequence reads: CSEADGPETQYF. As DNA, the CDR3 is TGCAGCGAAGCGGACGGTCCAGAGACCCAGTACTTC.

This clonotype was observed a few times. In DNA, the CDR3 is TGTGCCAGCAGCGGCCGGGGAGAGACCCAGTACTTC. It translates to CASSGRGETQYF. The genes are TRBV7-2 and TRBJ2-5; D perhaps matches TRBD2 (5 bases). Trimming shortened V by 5 bases and J by 4 bases, and 8 bases separated the two germline ends. CDR1 and CDR2 from the germline V gene are SGHTA and FQGNSA. The CDR3 has 12 residues.